The clone carrying this T cell receptor beta chain was picked up one time. CDR3 length equals 12 residues. V was clipped by 6 bases and J by 4 bases; unmatched bases: 1. Germline CDR1 SQVTM, CDR2 ANQGSEA. The data are from a study of blood T cell dynamics during melanoma immunotherapy. Indicated time point: pre-treatment baseline. Prior systemic cancer therapy, immunosuppressant use and other active malignancies excluded patients. Each bulk PBMC sample had roughly 400 ng DNA loaded. TCRdb keeps only in-frame clones here, not all; method: immunoSEQ multiplex PCR. The sample holds some 10,000 clones, 84% seen once.

The specimen comprised blood, sampled from a patient treated with checkpoint blockade. V gene TRBV29-1 combines with J gene TRBJ2-2, with 8 bases lining up with TRBD1. The origin of this receptor is a human donor with melanoma. CDR3 protein: CSVGQGTGELFF. For the CDR3, the DNA is TGCAGCGTCGGACAGGGCACCGGGGAGCTGTTTTTT.